This T cell receptor beta chain was identified in a study of blood T cell repertoires in COVID-19. Study summary: Sites in the United States, Italy and Spain provided acute and convalescent COVID-19 samples.

V lost 5 bases, J lost 0 bases, and 14 bases lay in between. Looked up from germline, CDR1 is SEHNR and CDR2 is FQNEAQ (reference sequence). This CDR3 contains 15 residues. Clones were sequenced by immunoSEQ multiplex PCR, and TCRdb holds only the in-frame ones, with some missing. The table includes about 240,000 clones, approximately 86% detected once. Researchers sorted participants into cohorts using their self-reported clinical history. Sequenced material: PBMCs or T cells enriched from blood (not recorded which). The chain uses TRBV7-9 and TRBJ2-7; tentative D call: TRBD1 (6 bases). This clonotype originated in a woman younger than 45 with acute COVID-19. CDR3 bases: TGTGCCAGCAGCGTAGACAGGATCTCCTCCTACGAGCAGTACTTC. It specifies CASSVDRISSYEQYF.